This TCR beta chain was documented in a study of CD8+ T cells in alopecia areata. Study conclusions and caveats: Higher clonality than in normal scalp was seen in lesional scalp, especially alopecia totalis/universalis.

From germline, CDR1 is ENHRY and CDR2 SYGVKD. Trimming took 10 bases from V and 1 from J, leaving 13 bases between them. The CDR3 has 14 amino acids. As the sequencing template, cDNA was produced by extracting RNA and reverse transcribing it. Assay: immunoSEQ multiplex PCR; the TCRdb copy retains only in-frame clones and omits some. The sample shows 150,000 to 200,000 clones, roughly three fifths of them seen only once. As to treatment: oral pan-JAK inhibitor, 5-10 mg twice daily. Remarks on this clone: The antigen is not known.

The sample was CD4+ T cells sorted from blood, taken at roughly week 49, from a patient treated with tofacitinib. This clonotype was sampled from a human donor with alopecia areata. The chain recombines TRBV10-3 with TRBJ2-2; a weak D match, TRBD1 (6 bases). DNA for the CDR3: TGTGCCACCTGGGGGCACCTGAACACCGGGGAGCTGTTTTTT. This codes for CATWGHLNTGELFF.